This TCR beta chain was identified in a study of T cell repertoires in cytomegalovirus infection. Overall study: Selection of CMV epitopes for the study included recently identified HLA-C-restricted and well-studied HLA-B-restricted ones. Evidence of both CMV infection and a matching HLA type came from public TCR beta signatures.

General study points: Frequencies of public TCR beta families were cumulated, and this identified carriers of CMV plus the relevant HLA. Ex vivo, HLA-C-restricted CMV-specific TCR beta clonotypes prevailed over the rest of the response.

In germline, CDR1 is MGHRA, CDR2 YSYEKL. The CDR3 extends over 15 amino acids. The J segment lost 0 bases and the V segment lost 0 bases, leaving 1 base of the junction unmatched. TCRdb fed the reads into MiXCR, producing one record per CDR3 protein. The table records about 920,000 distinct CDR3 sequences, more than 25% of them present only once. As for this clonotype: Its target is not known.

The chain employs TRBV4-1 and TRBJ2-7; 8 bases agree with TRBD2. The TCR was taken from a human donor in good health (CMV status not recorded). Some clones in this sample may be carry-over from other donors' samples. The sample consisted of cultured CD8+ T cells from PBMCs, taken from culture after CMV antigen stimulation. Here the CDR3 reads CASSQERGGSYEQYV. In DNA form, the CDR3 reads TGCGCCAGCAGCCAAGAACGGGGGGGCTCCTACGAGCAGTACGTC.